The rows below give T cell receptor beta chains drawn from one sample of a study of metastatic and nonmetastatic thyroid tumors. Using MiXCR, TCRdb reanalyzed the PCR reads. The data hold 35,000 to 50,000 clones, with roughly 27% observed a single time. Sequenced material: blood. Source of these receptors: a male donor with papillary thyroid cancer or a benign thyroid nodule (not recorded which). Some clones in this sample may be carry-over from other donors' samples. Each CDR3 is given with its conserved first and last residue. A D gene is named only where the DNA matches it firmly. The size field is filled for only some rows; it gives once, few, many or a size class.

V	J	size	D	DNA	CDR3
TRBV20-1	TRBJ2-1	.	TRBD2	TGCAGTGCTAGAGAACTAGCGGAACTCACCTATGAGCAGTTCTTC	CSARELAELTYEQFF
TRBV12-3/TRBV12-4	TRBJ1-3	few	.	TGTGCCAGCAGTTTAGGTGTGAGGGGAAACACCATATATTTT	CASSLGVRGNTIYF
TRBV28	TRBJ1-5	many	.	TGTGCCAGCAGTTTCCCGGGCGGATTTCATCAGCCCCAGCATTTT	CASSFPGGFHQPQHF
TRBV2	TRBJ2-6	many	TRBD1	TGTGCCAGCAGTGGCCGACCGGGCACAGGGGGCCTTTCTGGGGCCAACGTCCTGACTTTC	CASSGRPGTGGLSGANVLTF
TRBV6-1	TRBJ1-2	.	TRBD1	TGTGCCAGCAGAGGGAACAGGGGGCGATACACCTTC	CASRGNRGRYTF
TRBV7-6	TRBJ2-1	large	.	TGTGCCAGCAGCCCCGGGACAGAGCAGTTCTTC	CASSPGTEQFF
TRBV19	TRBJ2-2	.	TRBD1	TGTGCCAGTGACAGGGGGTACACCGGGGAGCTGTTTTTT	CASDRGYTGELFF
TRBV20-1	TRBJ1-1	many	TRBD1	TGCAGTGCTAGAGAGGGACAGGGGAACACTGAAGCTTTCTTT	CSAREGQGNTEAFF
TRBV7-9	TRBJ1-2	.	TRBD1	TGTGCCAGCAGCTTCGGGACAGCGGCTAACTATGGCTACACCTTC	CASSFGTAANYGYTF
TRBV27	TRBJ1-6	many	TRBD1	TGTGCCAGCGGGTCAGGGACAGGCCTGGGGTCACCCCTCCACTTT	CASGSGTGLGSPLHF
TRBV12-3/TRBV12-4	TRBJ2-7	medium-sized	.	TGTGCCAGCAGTTTAGGGGACTCCACAAGGGAAGAGCAGTACTTC	CASSLGDSTREEQYF
TRBV10-3	TRBJ2-1	many	TRBD1	TGTGCCATCAGCGAGACGGACAGGGGGCCTTACAATGAGCAGTTCTTC	CAISETDRGPYNEQFF
TRBV9	TRBJ1-2	many	.	TGTGCCAGCAGCGACCGCGACCGCTATGGCTACACCTTC	CASSDRDRYGYTF
TRBV9	TRBJ2-1	many	TRBD2	TGTGCCAGCAGCGTCTGGCTAGCGGGGTACAATGAGCAGTTCTTC	CASSVWLAGYNEQFF
TRBV9	TRBJ2-2	.	TRBD2	TGTGCCAGCAGCATACGGACTAGTTGGGCCGGGGAGCTGTTTTTT	CASSIRTSWAGELFF
TRBV4-2	TRBJ2-3	many	.	TGTGCCAGCAGCCAAGGTTCTTTCGAAACAGCAGATACGCAGTATTTT	CASSQGSFETADTQYF
TRBV15	TRBJ2-5	many	.	TGTGCCACCAGCAGTGGACAGCCCCAAGAGACCCAGTACTTC	CATSSGQPQETQYF
TRBV12-3/TRBV12-4	TRBJ2-1	few	.	TGTGCCACAGGTACTCTCTACAATGAGCAGTTCTTC	CATGTLYNEQFF
TRBV5-1	TRBJ2-7	.	TRBD1	TGCGCCAGCATCTTGGGTGGACAGGGAACCTACGAGCAGTACTTC	CASILGGQGTYEQYF
TRBV28	TRBJ2-5	many	.	TGTGCCAGCAGCGGCCCGGGACAAAACCCGGGGGAGACCCAGTACTTC	CASSGPGQNPGETQYF
TRBV5-8	TRBJ2-7	.	TRBD1	TGTGCCAGCAGCTTGTGGACAGGGTGTCGGGAGAAGTACTTC	CASSLWTGCREKYF
TRBV5-1	TRBJ2-5	many	TRBD2	TGCGCCAGCGCGGGCGGGGGCCAAGAGACCCAGTACTTC	CASAGGGQETQYF
TRBV20-1	TRBJ1-1	.	.	TGCAGTGCTCAACAGGAAAACACTGAAGCTTTCTTT	CSAQQENTEAFF
TRBV28	TRBJ2-7	few	.	TGTGCCAGCAGTCCCCACAGTGGTAGTAATTCCTACGAGCAGTACTTC	CASSPHSGSNSYEQYF
TRBV9	TRBJ2-2	many	.	TGTGCCAGCAGCGTTGGCGGGGGCCCGAACACCGGGGAGCTGTTTTTT	CASSVGGGPNTGELFF
TRBV20-1	TRBJ2-3	many	.	TGCAGTGCTAGCGGGGGGCCCGGAAACACAGATACGCAGTATTTT	CSASGGPGNTDTQYF